Reported below is one T cell receptor beta chain. This entry comes from a study of human T cells and chemical hapten exposure. V lost 6 bases and J lost 2; bases outside the gene matches: 7. This CDR3 contains 15 residues. CDR1 is MNHEY and CDR2 is SVGAGI in the germline V gene. TCRdb re-analysed the RACE reads in MiXCR, keeping a single row per CDR3 protein. The data show 95,000 to 150,000 distinct CDR3 sequences, around 10% seen once. Time point: patch test 3, about 24 weeks after DPC sensitization. Treatment specified: therapeutic diphenylcyclopropenone sensitization with weekly scalp DPC. This chain links TRBV6-5 with TRBJ1-5, with TRBD1 matching 7 bases. This sequence was found in a woman in her 50s with alopecia areata. Some clones in this sample may be carry-over from other donors' samples. The input for sequencing was whole blood, taken in connection with sensitization to the hapten diphenylcyclopropenone (DPC). CDR3 protein: CASRISGTGNQPQHF. As DNA, the CDR3 is TGTGCCAGCAGAATCTCAGGGACAGGCAATCAGCCCCAGCATTTT.